The rows below give T cell receptor beta chains drawn from one sample of a study of CD8 T cells in Susac syndrome. TCRdb called the immunoSEQ multiplex PCR reads again in MiXCR, with one record for every CDR3 protein. This table has about 300,000 distinct CDR3 sequences, about 88% appearing once. Material for sequencing was CD8+ T cells from PBMCs. Every receptor here comes from a human donor with multiple sclerosis. The CDR3 runs from the conserved cysteine through the conserved F or W. Fields, in order: J gene, D gene, clone size, V gene, CDR3 protein, CDR3 DNA. A D gene is named only where the DNA matches it firmly. Size tells how often a clone was seen (once, few, many) or the class of an expanded clone, and some rows leave it out.

>TRBJ2-7|NA|NA|TRBV11-2
CASTSTRDPSYEQYF
TGTGCCAGCACATCTACCAGGGATCCCTCCTACGAGCAGTACTTC
>TRBJ2-1|TRBD2|NA|TRBV11-2
CASSLVVSGGSPYNEQFF
TGTGCCAGCAGCTTAGTTGTTAGCGGGGGGTCTCCCTACAATGAGCAGTTCTTC
>TRBJ2-5|NA|NA|TRBV30
CAWRGIGKETQYF
TGTGCCTGGAGGGGTATCGGGAAAGAGACCCAGTACTTC
>TRBJ2-3|TRBD1|NA|TRBV5-1
CASKSTGADTQYF
TGCGCCAGCAAATCTACAGGGGCAGATACGCAGTATTTT
>TRBJ2-7|NA|NA|TRBV4-3
CASSRSTGTLLSREQYF
TGCGCCAGCAGCCGATCAACCGGGACTCTGCTCTCTCGCGAGCAGTACTTC
>TRBJ2-3|NA|NA|TRBV10-3
CAISDGVHTDTQYF
TGTGCCATCAGTGATGGGGTTCACACAGATACGCAGTATTTT
>TRBJ2-7|NA|NA|TRBV3-1
CASRRGGRGPPDSYEQYF
TGTGCCAGCAGACGGGGAGGGCGGGGGCCCCCCGACTCCTACGAGCAGTACTTC
>TRBJ2-7|TRBD2|NA|TRBV2
CASDKRESSYEQYF
TGTGCCAGCGACAAGCGGGAGAGCTCCTACGAGCAGTACTTC
>TRBJ2-7|NA|NA|TRBV27
CASSLRGVGYEQYF
TGTGCCAGCAGTTTAAGGGGGGTGGGCTACGAGCAGTACTTC
>TRBJ2-3|TRBD1|NA|TRBV2
CASSEAVVQGISSTDTQYF
TGTGCCAGCAGTGAAGCGGTGGTACAGGGGATTTCTAGCACAGATACGCAGTATTTT
>TRBJ2-7|TRBD1|NA|TRBV18
CASSSLDRGNYEQYF
TGTGCCAGCTCATCGCTTGACAGGGGCAACTACGAGCAGTACTTC
>TRBJ2-1|TRBD2|NA|TRBV19
CARPLGLAGYNEQFF
TGTGCCAGACCATTAGGACTAGCGGGCTACAATGAGCAGTTCTTC
>TRBJ2-1|NA|NA|TRBV20-1
CSARDRGGRYNEQFF
TGCAGTGCTAGAGATAGGGGGGGTCGCTACAATGAGCAGTTCTTC
>TRBJ2-1|NA|once|TRBV24-1
CATSDPWGNEQFF
TGTGCCACCAGTGACCCCTGGGGCAATGAGCAGTTCTTC
>TRBJ2-7|NA|NA|TRBV7-9
CASSLALGKFYEQYF
TGTGCCAGCAGCTTAGCGCTAGGGAAGTTCTACGAGCAGTACTTC
>TRBJ2-7|NA|NA|TRBV9
CASSFGSKYEQYF
TGTGCCAGCAGCTTCGGGTCCAAATACGAGCAGTACTTC
>TRBJ2-1|NA|NA|TRBV29-1
CSVEGEFHGKNEQFF
TGCAGCGTTGAAGGCGAGTTCCACGGGAAGAATGAGCAGTTCTTC
>TRBJ2-1|NA|NA|TRBV7-3
CASSPQDYNEQFF
TGTGCCAGCAGCCCACAAGACTACAATGAGCAGTTCTTC
>TRBJ2-1|TRBD1|NA|TRBV12-3/TRBV12-4
CASTLGRSGTGNNEQFF
TGTGCCAGCACCTTAGGACGATCCGGGACAGGGAACAATGAGCAGTTCTTC
>TRBJ2-2|TRBD1|NA|TRBV27
CASSYLDRVHTGELFF
TGTGCCAGCAGTTACCTCGACAGGGTGCACACCGGGGAGCTGTTTTTT
>TRBJ2-1|TRBD1|NA|TRBV29-1
CSGTTGPNEQFF
TGCAGCGGGACGACAGGGCCCAATGAGCAGTTCTTC
>TRBJ2-7|NA|NA|TRBV11-1
CASSFERGAYEQYF
TGTGCCAGCAGCTTTGAAAGGGGGGCCTACGAGCAGTACTTC
>TRBJ2-1|TRBD1|NA|TRBV7-2
CASRRGQGAYNEQFF
TGTGCCAGCAGGAGGGGACAGGGGGCCTACAATGAGCAGTTCTTC
>TRBJ2-7|NA|NA|TRBV11-2
CATKGGSYEQYF
TGTGCCACCAAAGGGGGCTCCTACGAGCAGTACTTC
>TRBJ1-5|TRBD1|NA|TRBV2
CASGGDRHSNQPQHF
TGTGCCAGCGGCGGGGACAGGCATAGCAATCAGCCCCAGCATTTT
>TRBJ2-7|NA|NA|TRBV10-3
CAISVDGRYEQYF
TGTGCCATCAGTGTGGACGGGCGCTACGAGCAGTACTTC
>TRBJ2-3|TRBD2|NA|TRBV4-3
CASSQDKRGGTDTQYF
TGCGCCAGCAGCCAAGATAAGCGGGGGGGCACAGATACGCAGTATTTT
>TRBJ2-7|NA|NA|TRBV11-2
CASSLDPAGNYEQYF
TGTGCCAGCAGCTTAGATCCCGCAGGGAACTACGAGCAGTACTTC
>TRBJ2-7|NA|NA|TRBV7-8
CASSWGWGDLVHEQYF
TGTGCCAGCAGCTGGGGATGGGGAGACCTCGTCCACGAGCAGTACTTC
>TRBJ1-5|NA|once|TRBV19
CASSFGSRSNQPQHF
TGTGCCAGTAGTTTCGGGTCGAGAAGCAATCAGCCCCAGCATTTT
>TRBJ1-1|TRBD1|NA|TRBV5-1
CASSLATGAEAFF
TGCGCCAGCAGCTTGGCGACAGGGGCTGAAGCTTTCTTT
>TRBJ2-7|NA|NA|TRBV28
CASSYAARDKGKQYF
TGTGCCAGCAGTTACGCTGCCCGGGACAAAGGGAAACAGTACTTC
>TRBJ1-1|NA|NA|TRBV6-2/TRBV6-3
CASSRTSEAFF
TGTGCCAGCAGCCGGACAAGTGAAGCTTTCTTT
>TRBJ2-1|NA|NA|TRBV7-9
CASSPAWEQFF
TGTGCCAGCAGCCCCGCCTGGGAGCAGTTCTTC
>TRBJ2-5|NA|NA|TRBV27
CASMSLGVGLPQYF
TGTGCCAGCATGTCCCTCGGGGTGGGCCTTCCCCAGTACTTC
>TRBJ2-7|NA|NA|TRBV12-3/TRBV12-4
CASSLGTNEQYF
TGTGCCAGCAGTTTAGGGACGAACGAGCAGTACTTC
>TRBJ2-1|NA|NA|TRBV28
CASSLELEQFF
TGTGCCAGCAGTTTGGAACTAGAGCAGTTCTTC
>TRBJ1-4|NA|NA|TRBV6-6
CASSTDGEKLFF
TGTGCCAGCAGTACCGATGGTGAAAAACTGTTTTTT
>TRBJ2-7|NA|NA|TRBV4-3
CASSQGGEGPNSYEQYF
TGCGCCAGCAGCCAAGGGGGCGAGGGTCCGAACTCCTACGAGCAGTACTTC
>TRBJ2-2|NA|NA|TRBV27
CASSLQGGELFF
TGTGCCAGCAGTTTACAAGGCGGGGAGCTGTTTTTT
>TRBJ2-5|TRBD2|NA|TRBV2
CASRSTTGGPRETQYF
TGTGCCAGCAGAAGTACCACGGGAGGGCCTCGGGAGACCCAGTACTTC
>TRBJ2-5|TRBD2|NA|TRBV12-3/TRBV12-4
CASSGTGERGEETQYF
TGTGCCAGCAGTGGGACGGGCGAGCGGGGAGAAGAGACCCAGTACTTC
>TRBJ1-5|TRBD1|NA|TRBV12-3/TRBV12-4
CASTWTGGGNQPQHF
TGTGCCAGCACATGGACAGGGGGCGGCAATCAGCCCCAGCATTTT
>TRBJ2-1|TRBD2|NA|TRBV10-3
CAIRNLAGPFNEQFF
TGTGCCATCAGAAACCTAGCGGGCCCCTTCAATGAGCAGTTCTTC
>TRBJ1-2|TRBD1|once|TRBV30
CAWRQGARGYTF
TGTGCCTGGAGACAGGGGGCGCGGGGCTACACCTTC
>TRBJ2-2|TRBD1|NA|TRBV30
CAWSPGTVTGELFF
TGTGCCTGGAGTCCCGGGACAGTTACCGGGGAGCTGTTTTTT
>TRBJ1-2|NA|NA|TRBV7-9
CASSLGTGIVGYTF
TGTGCCAGCAGCTTGGGAACAGGGATTGTTGGCTACACCTTC
>TRBJ2-3|NA|NA|TRBV7-3
CASSLTSALTDTQYF
TGTGCCAGCAGCTTAACGTCGGCGCTCACAGATACGCAGTATTTT
>TRBJ1-2|TRBD1|NA|TRBV5-4
CASRPTGTANYGYTF
TGTGCCAGCAGGCCCACCGGGACAGCCAACTATGGCTACACCTTC
>TRBJ2-5|NA|NA|TRBV9
CASSPHGPLGGAETQYF
TGTGCCAGCAGCCCACACGGTCCGTTAGGGGGGGCGGAGACCCAGTACTTC
>TRBJ2-2|TRBD1|NA|TRBV27
CASSDTLSTGIPGELFF
TGTGCCAGCAGTGATACCTTATCGACAGGGATCCCCGGGGAGCTGTTTTTT
>TRBJ2-4|NA|NA|TRBV13
CASSLVGLRNIQYF
TGTGCCAGCAGCTTAGTAGGCCTAAGAAACATTCAGTACTTC
>TRBJ2-3|NA|NA|TRBV9
CASSPGAPDTQYF
TGTGCCAGCAGCCCGGGGGCGCCGGATACGCAGTATTTT